Listed here is a single TCR beta chain. This record comes from a study of blood T cell repertoires in COVID-19. On the study more broadly: Samples of COVID-19 (acute and convalescent) were obtained from the United States, Italy and Spain. From T cells, B-cell-depleted T cells, or PBMCs came the material, which was cDNA or gDNA.

CDR1 and CDR2 from the germline V gene are SGHAT and FQNNGV. J was trimmed by 2 bases and V by 5 bases; bases with no gene match: 13. There are 17 residues in the CDR3. Under the authors' procedure: The authors estimated nucleated cell counts from reference gene primer amplification. Only in-frame clones appear in the TCRdb table, and some are missing; sequencing was by immunoSEQ multiplex PCR. Clone size and V and J calls were adopted from that table, with D and trimming inferred from the DNA. The data hold more than 20,000 clones, with about 88% observed a single time. The sequencing sample was made of peripheral blood. This chain connects TRBV11-2 to TRBJ1-2; TRBD1 matches at 8 bases. The receptor was isolated from a human donor with active COVID-19. The donor label of this sample is uncertain. The CDR3 here is CASSRSALTGANYGYTF. In DNA, the CDR3 is TGTGCCAGCAGCAGGTCCGCTCTGACAGGGGCGAACTATGGCTACACCTTC.